These 15 T cell receptor beta chains share one sample of origin, sequenced in a study of TIL therapy for anti-PD-1-resistant metastatic lung cancer. The time point: pre-treatment sample, taken before nivolumab and TIL therapy. The tumor samples were excised metastases, mostly pleural nodules or supraclavicular lymph nodes. This was the immunoSEQ v3 assay. Here immunoSEQ multiplex PCR was the method, and the copy in TCRdb shows in-frame clones only, minus some. The sample has 45,000 to 60,000 clones; 55% to 75% are singletons. The specimen comprised tumor tissue, sampled at baseline. All receptors derive from a person aged 25-85 years with non-small cell lung cancer.

DNA of the CDR3: TGTGCCAGCAGTTTACGAGGGACAGGGCGCGTAGATCAGCCCCAGCATTTT. Protein product: CASSLRGTGRVDQPQHF. This rearrangement joins TRBV27 to TRBJ1-5, with 9 bases aligning to TRBD1. CDR1 is MNHEY, CDR2 SMNVEV, per germline (reference sequence). The ends lost 2 bases at V and 5 bases at J; junction bases unmatched: 10. This CDR3 contains 17 residues.

This chain connects TRBV7-2 to TRBJ1-4; D possibly corresponds to TRBD1 (6 bases). The germline V gene encodes CDR1 SGHTA and CDR2 FQGNSA. This CDR3 spans 15 amino acids. V was trimmed by 5 bases and J by 4 bases, leaving 14 bases between them. The CDR3 spells CASSTSTGFNEKLFF. CDR3 in DNA: TGTGCCAGCAGCACATCGACAGGATTTAATGAAAAACTGTTTTTT. Combining the CDR3 with reference TRBV7-2 and TRBJ1-4 gives the whole variable domain GAGVSQSPSNKVTEKGKDVELRCDPISGHTALYWYRQSLGQGLEFLIYFQGNSAPDKSGLPSDRFSAERTGGSVSTLTIQRTQQEDSAVYLCASSTSTGFNEKLFFGSGTQLSVL.

The V gene is TRBV25-1, the J gene TRBJ1-1; 8 positions match TRBD1. Trimming cost V 2 bases and J 6 bases; bases outside gene matches: 5. The germline V gene encodes CDR1 MGHDK and CDR2 SYGVNS. CDR3 size: 14 residues. The CDR3 sequence: CASSERQGAAEAFF. CDR3 nucleotide sequence: TGTGCCAGCAGTGAACGCCAGGGGGCCGCTGAAGCTTTCTTT. Full variable domain (remainder filled in from reference TRBV25-1 and TRBJ1-1): EADIYQTPRYLVIGTGKKITLECSQTMGHDKMYWYQQDPGMELHLIHYSYGVNSTEKGDLSSESTVSRIRTEHFPLTLESARPSHTSQYLCASSERQGAAEAFFGQGTRLTVV.

The V gene is TRBV29-1, the J gene TRBJ1-2, with 7 bases identical to TRBD1. V was clipped by 3 bases and J by 2 bases; unmatched bases: 12. The CDR3 extends over 16 amino acids. Germline loops: CDR1 SQVTM, CDR2 ANQGSEA. This chain's CDR3 is CSVDLKGRGQNYGYTF. CDR3 DNA sequence: TGCAGCGTTGATCTCAAGGGGAGGGGACAGAACTATGGCTACACCTTC.

The chain uses TRBV7-2 and TRBJ2-1, with 7 bases identical to TRBD2. The CDR3 contains 16 residues. Germline V lookup: CDR1 SGHTA, CDR2 FQGNSA. Trimming at V came to 3 bases and at J to 0 bases, leaving 5 bases not matched to a gene. The CDR3: CASSLRGSRSYNEQFF. CDR3 DNA: TGTGCCAGCAGCTTGCGGGGGAGCCGCTCCTACAATGAGCAGTTCTTC.

The CDR3 is CASSLGLSMNYGYTF. In DNA form, the CDR3 reads TGTGCCAGCAGCTTAGGCCTCAGCATGAACTATGGCTACACCTTC. This sequence joins TRBV7-8 and TRBJ1-2; D remains ambiguous. Looked up from germline, CDR1 is SGHVS and CDR2 is FQNEAQ. The CDR3 is 15 residues long. V was cut by 1 base and J by 2 bases, with 11 bases left in between.

The chain has TRBV9 and TRBJ2-6; 8 bases align to TRBD1. The CDR3 is made up of 19 amino acids. CDR1 is SGDLS and CDR2 is YYNGEE in the germline V gene. V shed 0 bases, J shed 1 base, and the junction held 9 bases outside the gene matches. DNA of the CDR3: TGTGCCAGCAGCGTAGGACTCGGGGACAGGACATCTGGGGCCAACGTCCTGACTTTC. Its translation is CASSVGLGDRTSGANVLTF.

This chain joins TRBV27 and TRBJ2-3; TRBD2 agrees at 12 bases. CDR1 is MNHEY and CDR2 is SMNVEV in the germline V gene (reference sequence). This CDR3 region has 18 residues. After removal of 6 bases from V and 0 bases from J, the junction contained 10 bases not matched to a gene. CDR3 DNA sequence: TGTGCCAGCAGCGAACCGACCGGGACTAGCGGGAGCACAGATACGCAGTATTTT. Protein sequence: CASSEPTGTSGSTDTQYF.

This clone was recorded a few times. This chain uses TRBV2 with TRBJ1-2, with D possibly TRBD1 on 5 matching bases. The CDR3 extends over 14 amino acids. Trimming stripped 3 bases from V and 4 bases from J, with 12 bases between. Looked up from germline, CDR1 is SNHLY and CDR2 is FYNNEI. DNA of the CDR3: TGTGCCAGCAGTGAGGCCGGGACTGGCTATGGCTACACCTTC. It yields the protein CASSEAGTGYGYTF.

The chain carries TRBV30 and TRBJ2-5; tentatively, D is TRBD1 or TRBD2 (5 bases each). V lost 0 bases, J lost 5 bases, and 13 bases lay in between. The CDR3 has 14 amino acids. CDR1 is GTSNPN, CDR2 SVGIG, per germline (reference sequence). The CDR3 DNA reads as TGTGCCTGGAGTGTACTGGGGGTCCGGGAGACCCAGTACTTC. Protein sequence: CAWSVLGVRETQYF.

The CDR3 loop is CASSEGTSGRVADTQYF. CDR3 in DNA: TGTGCCAGCAGCGAGGGGACTAGCGGGAGGGTTGCAGATACGCAGTATTTT. This chain links TRBV9 with TRBJ2-3; TRBD2 aligns across 16 bases. V lost 3 bases and J lost 4; bases outside the gene matches: 5. Germline V CDR1 and CDR2: SGDLS, YYNGEE. This CDR3 has 17 residues.

This clone came up a few times. The chain recombines TRBV5-1 with TRBJ1-1; D is uncertain. The V and J ends lost 0 bases and 4 bases respectively, with 7 bases between them. Germline V gene data show CDR1 as SGHRS and CDR2 as YFSETQ. The CDR3 has 13 residues. CDR3 sequence (DNA): TGCGCCAGCAGCTTGGAGGGTTTCACTGAAGCTTTCTTT. It yields the protein CASSLEGFTEAFF.

The V and J genes are TRBV9 and TRBJ2-4; D could derive from TRBD1 or TRBD2 (6 bases each). V was shortened by 4 bases and J by 0 bases, with 17 bases between the two germline ends. The CDR3 is 17 amino acids. Germline loops: CDR1 SGDLS, CDR2 YYNGEE. The CDR3 loop is CASSPRGDTLAKNIQYF. DNA of the CDR3: TGTGCCAGCAGCCCAAGGGGGGACACACTAGCCAAAAACATTCAGTACTTC.

The CDR3 DNA sequence: TGTGCCAGTAGTATCCGGCAGGGGTTGGAGCGGGAGCAGTTCTTC. Its translation: CASSIRQGLEREQFF. The chain combines TRBV19 with TRBJ2-1; D is possibly TRBD1 (6 bases). This CDR3 is built from 15 residues. Germline-derived CDR1 and CDR2 are LNHDA and SQIVND (reference sequence). Trimming took 3 bases from V and 10 from J, leaving 19 bases between them.

This clone was observed once. The V gene is TRBV2, the J gene TRBJ2-3; 8 bases fit TRBD1. The CDR3 has 13 residues. Looked up from germline, CDR1 is SNHLY and CDR2 is FYNNEI. V shed 8 bases, J shed 4 bases, and the junction held 5 bases outside the gene matches. The CDR3 loop reads CASQGAGADTQYF. CDR3 sequence (DNA): TGTGCCAGCCAGGGGGCAGGCGCAGATACGCAGTATTTT.